The clone carrying this T cell receptor beta chain has a handful of counts. The sample belongs to a study of human T cells and chemical hapten exposure. As to time point: pre-sensitization, week 0. Documented treatment: therapeutic diphenylcyclopropenone sensitization with weekly scalp DPC. The study extracted total RNA from unfractionated whole blood. Each cDNA molecule in the library carried unique molecular identifiers. TCRdb re-called the RACE reads with MiXCR, one entry per CDR3 protein. The sample includes about 180,000 distinct CDR3 sequences, more than 25% of them seen just once. This sequence originates from a young woman with alopecia areata. Some clones in this sample may be carry-over from other donors' samples. This sample comprised whole blood, obtained in connection with sensitization to the hapten diphenylcyclopropenone (DPC).

CDR3 sequence (DNA): TGCAGCGTTGAAGTATCGCGGGGTGCAGATACGCAGTATTTT. Translated: CSVEVSRGADTQYF. The V and J genes are TRBV29-1 and TRBJ2-3, with D tentatively TRBD2 (6 bases). Germline V lookup: CDR1 SQVTM, CDR2 ANQGSEA. V shed 1 base and J shed 4 bases, with 12 bases lying between them. This CDR3 is 14 amino acids long.